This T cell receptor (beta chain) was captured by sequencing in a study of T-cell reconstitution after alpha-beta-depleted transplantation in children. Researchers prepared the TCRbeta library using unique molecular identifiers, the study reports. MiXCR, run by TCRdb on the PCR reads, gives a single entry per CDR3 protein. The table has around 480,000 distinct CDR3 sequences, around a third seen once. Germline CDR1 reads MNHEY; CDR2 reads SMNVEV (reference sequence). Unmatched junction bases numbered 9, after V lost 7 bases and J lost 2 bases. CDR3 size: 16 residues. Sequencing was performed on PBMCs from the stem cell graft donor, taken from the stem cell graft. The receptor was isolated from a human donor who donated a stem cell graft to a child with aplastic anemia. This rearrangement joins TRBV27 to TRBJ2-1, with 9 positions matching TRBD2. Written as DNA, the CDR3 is TGTGCCAGCACCAAACGTAGCGGGGGTACCTACAATGAGCAGTTCTTC. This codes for CASTKRSGGTYNEQFF.